The rows below give T cell receptor beta chains drawn from one sample of a study of beta chain features in type 1 diabetes. The protocol was immunoSEQ multiplex PCR, while the TCRdb copy is restricted to in-frame clones and leaves out a portion. The sample records around 400,000 clones, about 14% being singletons. Sequencing input: naive CD4+ T cells from blood. Receptors originate from a woman aged 18-29 years in good health. Each CDR3 is given with its conserved first and last residue. Fields, in order: D gene, clone size, J gene, V gene, CDR3 DNA, CDR3 protein. D genes are given only for firm matches. Size is omitted from some rows. Given values are once, few, many or a class for expanded clones.

>NA|few|TRBJ2-3|TRBV27
TGTGCCAGCAGCCGCGGACAGTCGACAGATACGCAGTATTTT
CASSRGQSTDTQYF
>NA|few|TRBJ2-3|TRBV7-9
TGTGCCAGCAGCTTCGGGTTCGGAGATACGCAGTATTTT
CASSFGFGDTQYF
>NA|NA|TRBJ2-1|TRBV18
TGTGCCAGCTCACCGTATAATGAGCAGTTCTTC
CASSPYNEQFF
>TRBD1|few|TRBJ2-7|TRBV5-1
TGCGCCAGCAGCTGGAGGGACAGGGGTTTAGGGGAGCAGTACTTC
CASSWRDRGLGEQYF
>NA|NA|TRBJ2-5|TRBV5-1
TGCGCCAGCAGCTCCTCGTACCAAGAGACCCAGTACTTC
CASSSSYQETQYF
>NA|NA|TRBJ1-4|TRBV5-6
TGTGCCAGCAGCTTTTCGGTGGCTAATGAAAAACTGTTTTTT
CASSFSVANEKLFF
>TRBD2|NA|TRBJ2-1|TRBV5-1
TGCGCCAGCAGGTTAGCGGGCCCCAACAATGAGCAGTTCTTC
CASRLAGPNNEQFF
>TRBD1|few|TRBJ2-7|TRBV11-3
TGTGCCAGCAGCCTAAGGATGGGACAGGATATCCTCTACGAGCAGTACTTC
CASSLRMGQDILYEQYF
>NA|NA|TRBJ2-7|TRBV5-1
TGCGCCAGCAGCTTGAGGGTCCCAGCGGAACGCTACGAGCAGTACTTC
CASSLRVPAERYEQYF
>TRBD1|NA|TRBJ1-4|TRBV6-5
TGTGCCAGCAGTTCCAGGACAGGGTCGGAAAAACTGTTTTTT
CASSSRTGSEKLFF
>TRBD1|few|TRBJ1-1|TRBV13
TGTGCCAGCAGCTTATCTGGGACAGGGCTTAGAGGAGCTTTCTTT
CASSLSGTGLRGAFF
>TRBD1|few|TRBJ2-7|TRBV9
TGTGCCAGCAGCGTTCGGACAGGGGGTCTCGAGCAGTACTTC
CASSVRTGGLEQYF
>TRBD2|NA|TRBJ2-1|TRBV14
TGTGCCAGCAGCCAGCTGCCGGGAGGAGAGTTCTTC
CASSQLPGGEFF
>NA|few|TRBJ2-7|TRBV6-5
TGTGCCAGCAGCCGGCGGACGGGAGCTCCCTACGAGCAGTACTTC
CASSRRTGAPYEQYF
>TRBD1|few|TRBJ2-7|TRBV27
TGTGCCAGCAGTTCCCCCCGGGACAGGGCAAACGAGCAGTACTTC
CASSSPRDRANEQYF
>NA|NA|TRBJ1-2|TRBV7-2
TGTGCCAGCAGCTTTCAGACAGGAGAAAACTATGGCTACACCTTC
CASSFQTGENYGYTF
>TRBD1|few|TRBJ2-1|TRBV6-1
TGTGCCAGCAGGATGACAGGGAATGAGCAGTTCTTC
CASRMTGNEQFF
>TRBD1|few|TRBJ2-4|TRBV2
TGTGCCAGCAGAGGACAGGGAATAGCCAAAAACATTCAGTACTTC
CASRGQGIAKNIQYF
>NA|NA|TRBJ1-5|TRBV4-3
TGCGCCAGCAGCCAAGAAGCGAACCAGCCCCAGCATTTT
CASSQEANQPQHF
>TRBD2|NA|TRBJ2-7|TRBV23-1
TGCGCCAGCAGTCGAGCGGGGGACCCATCCTACGAGCAGTACTTC
CASSRAGDPSYEQYF
>NA|NA|TRBJ1-5|TRBV2
TGTGCCAGCAGTGCGGGACTTCCGGCCAATCAGCCCCAGCATTTT
CASSAGLPANQPQHF
>TRBD2|few|TRBJ2-1|TRBV9
TGTGCCAGCAGCGAACGACTAGCGGGGGGAAATGAGCAGTTCTTC
CASSERLAGGNEQFF
>TRBD1|NA|TRBJ2-3|TRBV5-1
TGCGCCAGCGGCCCATCGACAGGGGGAGGGGCAGATACGCAGTATTTT
CASGPSTGGGADTQYF
>TRBD2|few|TRBJ2-1|TRBV7-2
TGTGCCAGCAGCTTTAGCCCGCGGGAGAATGAGCAGTTCTTC
CASSFSPRENEQFF
>TRBD1|few|TRBJ2-7|TRBV7-2
TGTGCCAGCAGCATCGGACAGGGGGGATACGAGCAGTACTTC
CASSIGQGGYEQYF
>TRBD2|NA|TRBJ2-5|TRBV7-2
TGTGCCAGCAGCTTCAAAAGGGGGACTAGCGAACAAGAGACCCAGTACTTC
CASSFKRGTSEQETQYF
>TRBD2|NA|TRBJ2-5|TRBV11-2
TGTGCCAGCAGCCCCCGGCGGGGGGAGTTTCTAACGGTAGAGACCCAGTACTTC
CASSPRRGEFLTVETQYF
>TRBD2|few|TRBJ2-7|TRBV7-9
TGTGCCAGCAGCTTAAGGGACCAAGGGACTAGCGGGAGTCACCAGTACTTC
CASSLRDQGTSGSHQYF
>NA|NA|TRBJ1-4|TRBV11-2
TGTGCCAGCAGCTCTTGGACCGGGACAATGAGTAATGAAAAACTGTTTTTT
CASSSWTGTMSNEKLFF
>TRBD1|few|TRBJ2-4|TRBV9
TGTGCCAGCAGCGTAGGTGAGGGACAGGCAAACATTCAGTACTTC
CASSVGEGQANIQYF
>NA|few|TRBJ1-1|TRBV30
TGTGCCTGGATGGCAGGGATGATCAACACTGAAGCTTTCTTT
CAWMAGMINTEAFF
>NA|few|TRBJ1-5|TRBV23-1
TGCGCCAGCAGTCGGAGGCGTAGCAATCAGCCCCAGCATTTT
CASSRRRSNQPQHF
>NA|few|TRBJ2-3|TRBV4-2
TGTGCCAGCAGCCAAGCCCGGGACGGGAGTGGCACAGATACGCAGTATTTT
CASSQARDGSGTDTQYF
>TRBD1|once|TRBJ1-2|TRBV4-1
TGCGCCAGCAGCACCCGACAGGGAAGCTATGGCTACACCTTC
CASSTRQGSYGYTF
>NA|NA|TRBJ2-1|TRBV5-6
TGTGCCAGCAGCTGGACAGTTACCAGCTCCTACAATGAGCAGTTCTTC
CASSWTVTSSYNEQFF
>TRBD1|few|TRBJ1-2|TRBV5-4
TGTGCCAGCAGCCCGGACAGGGGTAACTATGGCTACACCTTC
CASSPDRGNYGYTF
>NA|few|TRBJ2-1|TRBV7-9
TGTGCCAGCTCCCCCGGCGGGTTCTCCTACAATGAGCAGTTCTTC
CASSPGGFSYNEQFF
>TRBD2|NA|TRBJ2-2|TRBV5-1
TGCGCCAGCAGCTTGGATGCGGGAGTTACCGGGGAGCTGTTTTTT
CASSLDAGVTGELFF
>NA|few|TRBJ2-7|TRBV28
TGTGCCAGCAGTTTAGGGGGAGGAGGGTACCACGAGCAGTACTTC
CASSLGGGGYHEQYF
>NA|NA|TRBJ1-1|TRBV29-1
TGCAGCGCTGCCGCAGGACAGTTGAACACTGAAGCTTTCTTT
CSAAAGQLNTEAFF
>NA|few|TRBJ1-4|TRBV4-1
TGCGCCAGCAGCCCCACCGAGGCGGGGCGAAGGGAAAAACTGTTTTTT
CASSPTEAGRREKLFF
>NA|NA|TRBJ2-1|TRBV30
TGTGCCTGGACCACGGAGTGGTTTTGGAATGAGCAGTTCTTC
CAWTTEWFWNEQFF
>TRBD1|NA|TRBJ2-1|TRBV5-1
TGCGCCAGCAGCTTGGCGGGACAGATGTACAATGAGCAGTTCTTC
CASSLAGQMYNEQFF
>NA|NA|TRBJ1-5|TRBV30
TGTGCCTGGAGTGTCGGGGGGACGGGGAAGGGAGGGTTTCAGCCCCAGCATTTT
CAWSVGGTGKGGFQPQHF
>NA|NA|TRBJ2-7|TRBV4-1
TGCGCCAGCAGCCAAGATCGTTGGACATCCTACGAGCAGTACTTC
CASSQDRWTSYEQYF
>NA|NA|TRBJ2-2|TRBV2
TGTGCCAGCAGTGAATGGACAGTCCCCGGGGAGCTGTTTTTT
CASSEWTVPGELFF
>TRBD1|NA|TRBJ1-2|TRBV28
TGTGCCAGCAGTTTACAGGGGGCGGGTGGCTACACCTTC
CASSLQGAGGYTF
>TRBD1|few|TRBJ1-5|TRBV10-3
TGTGCCATCAGTGATGACAGGGGAAGCCAGCCCCAGCATTTT
CAISDDRGSQPQHF
>TRBD1|few|TRBJ1-1|TRBV7-2
TGTGCCAGCAGCTCTAGTGGGACAGGGAACACTGAAGCTTTCTTT
CASSSSGTGNTEAFF
>TRBD2|few|TRBJ2-5|TRBV29-1
TGCAGCGCAGGGCAGCGGGGAGGGGAGGAGACCCAGTACTTC
CSAGQRGGEETQYF
>NA|NA|TRBJ2-1|TRBV7-2
TGTGCCAGCAGCGGAAGCTCCGCTAGTGAGCAGTTCTTC
CASSGSSASEQFF
>NA|few|TRBJ2-7|TRBV7-9
TGTGCCAGCAGCTTCTCAGGTTCCTACGAGCAGTACTTC
CASSFSGSYEQYF
>NA|few|TRBJ2-1|TRBV29-1
TGCAGCGTTGAATGGCGGGACAATGAGCAGTTCTTC
CSVEWRDNEQFF
>NA|few|TRBJ1-2|TRBV30
TGTTCCGGGGGGGAGTTGGGCTACACCTTC
CSGGELGYTF
>TRBD2|few|TRBJ2-7|TRBV28
TGTGCCAGCAGTTTATTTTCTAGCGGGAACTACGAGCAGTACTTC
CASSLFSSGNYEQYF
>TRBD1|NA|TRBJ2-5|TRBV2
TGTGCCAGCAGTGTTCAGGGGGAAGTGCAAGAGACCCAGTACTTC
CASSVQGEVQETQYF
>NA|NA|TRBJ1-1|TRBV7-6
TGTGCCAGCAGCTTAGTCACGCGGGGTTGGACTGAAGCTTTCTTT
CASSLVTRGWTEAFF
>TRBD1|NA|TRBJ1-1|TRBV6-6
TGTGCCAGCAGTGTTGACAGGGACACTGAAGCTTTCTTT
CASSVDRDTEAFF
>TRBD1|NA|TRBJ2-5|TRBV7-9
TGTGCCAGCAGCCTCACACTCATCCGGGACAGGCATCAAGAGACCCAGTACTTC
CASSLTLIRDRHQETQYF